A single count supports the clone carrying this TCR beta chain. This record comes from a study of blood T cells in healthy people across ages. CDR1 is SQVTM, CDR2 ANQGSEA, per germline. The CDR3 totals 13 residues. The use of a sample-barcoded 5' primer and a J-beta primer mix characterized a second PCR of roughly 7 to 11 cycles. MiXCR, run by TCRdb on the 5' RACE reads, gives a single entry per CDR3 protein. The sample has hundreds of thousands of distinct CDR3 sequences; roughly half are singletons. Sequencing input: blood. The V call is TRBV29-1, the J call TRBJ2-7, with 9 bases identical to TRBD1. The end of the DNA is better explained by TRBJ2-5, so the J call may be wrong. The TCR originated in a woman at least 80 years old in good health. CDR3 sequence: CSVNRGPKETQYF. CDR3 DNA: TGCAGCGTTAACAGGGGGCCGAAAGAGACCCAGTACTTC.